The 18 T cell receptor beta chains listed next were all sequenced from one sample in a study of T-cell reconstitution after alpha-beta-depleted transplantation in children. Unique molecular identifiers were incorporated during preparation of the TCRbeta library. TCRdb re-derived calls from the PCR reads in MiXCR, one entry per CDR3 protein. The sample carries about 980,000 distinct CDR3 sequences, less than 30% recorded once. Sample: PBMCs, mostly from graft donor cells, taken 360 days after TCRalphabeta/CD19-depleted stem cell transplant. The receptors shown here come from a boy younger than two who had a stem cell transplant for SCID, so the T cells may come from the graft donor.

V is TRBV5-6 and J is TRBJ2-5; weak D call: TRBD2 (6 bases). The germline V and J ends were trimmed by 4 bases and 5 bases, with 15 bases remaining between them. Germline values: CDR1 SGHDT, CDR2 YYEEEE. CDR3 length equals 14 residues. Here the CDR3 reads CASSLLVGRETQYF. The CDR3 nucleotides read TGTGCCAGCAGCCTCCTCGTGGGGAGGGAGACCCAGTACTTC.

This clonotype was found a few times. The chain combines TRBV27 with TRBJ2-3; the D call may be TRBD1 or TRBD2 (6 bases each). Germline V gene sequence: CDR1 MNHEY, CDR2 SMNVEV (reference sequence). V lost 3 bases and J lost 3, with 10 bases in between. This CDR3 has 14 residues. The CDR3 DNA follows: TGTGCCAGCAGTTTCGGGGGCCTGACAGATACGCAGTATTTT. Its protein product is CASSFGGLTDTQYF.

This clonotype was seen a handful of times. The chain employs TRBV20-1 and TRBJ2-5; 8 bases agree with TRBD2. The length of the CDR3 is 15 residues. Germline lookup yields CDR1 DFQATT and CDR2 SNEGSKA (reference sequence). V dropped 4 bases and J dropped 5; count of bases not matched to a gene: 12. The CDR3 is CSANPLSGGPETQYF. The CDR3 bases are TGCAGTGCTAATCCGCTATCGGGGGGGCCTGAGACCCAGTACTTC.

This clonotype was counted only a few times. The chain carries TRBV11-3 and TRBJ1-1, with a weak D call TRBD1 (5 bases). Germline CDR1 is SGHNT and CDR2 is YENEEA. The V and J ends lost 1 base and 0 bases respectively, with 21 bases between them. This CDR3 is built from 19 residues. The CDR3 spells CASSLAGLWGRDLNTEAFF. CDR3 nucleotides: TGTGCCAGCAGCTTAGCTGGTCTTTGGGGGAGGGACTTGAACACTGAAGCTTTCTTT.

The V call is TRBV20-1, the J call TRBJ1-6, with unresolved D. Deletions cut 2 bases from V and 8 bases from J, with 16 bases between. The CDR3 has 15 residues. CDR1 and CDR2 from the germline V gene are DFQATT and SNEGSKA (reference sequence). CDR3 protein: CSARSRALRDSPLHF. In nucleotides, the CDR3 is TGCAGTGCTAGATCTAGGGCCCTGAGGGATTCACCCCTCCACTTT.

This clonotype has only a few counts. This chain links TRBV12-3 or TRBV12-4 with TRBJ1-4; D ambiguous. V was clipped by 5 bases and J by 4 bases, with 14 bases between them. The CDR3 loop spans 15 amino acids. The CDR3 nucleotides read TGTGCCAGCAGTCCGGGCTCGAAGGGTAATGAAAAACTGTTTTTT. This sequence encodes CASSPGSKGNEKLFF.

Only a few counts were recorded for this clonotype. The junction differs from germline at one of its ends, possibly a read error. The chain combines TRBV12-3 or TRBV12-4 with TRBJ2-5, with D hard to call. The CDR3 is 14 residues long. The CDR3 DNA sequence: TGTGCCAGCAGTTTAGCGCGTCTAGAGGTTACTCGGGACTTC. It encodes CASSLARLEVTRDF.

This clonotype was detected only a few times. The V gene is TRBV20-1, the J gene TRBJ2-2; D not certain. The length of the CDR3 is 15 residues. Germline values: CDR1 DFQATT, CDR2 SNEGSKA (reference sequence). Trimming removed 1 base at V and 6 bases at J, with 15 bases between. The CDR3 loop is CSARGSASVPGELFF. For the CDR3, the DNA is TGCAGTGCTAGAGGGTCAGCATCGGTCCCCGGGGAGCTGTTTTTT.

This chain links TRBV5-1 with TRBJ2-2; TRBD2 is a possible D gene (7 bases). The ends were cut back, 0 bases at V and 7 bases at J, with 13 bases in the middle. In germline, CDR1 is SGHRS, CDR2 YFSETQ. The CDR3 runs to 15 residues. DNA of the CDR3: TGCGCCAGCAGCTTGGTCGGGGGGCCTGACGGGGAGCTGTTTTTT. Its protein product is CASSLVGGPDGELFF.

The sample holds a few counts of this clonotype. The chain links TRBV18 to TRBJ2-7; weak D call: TRBD1 (6 bases). Trimming removed 3 bases at V and 3 bases at J, with 15 bases between. From germline, CDR1 is KGHSH and CDR2 LQKENI. The CDR3 runs 15 residues. CDR3 residues: CASSPQQGAVYEQYF. The CDR3 DNA reads TGTGCCAGCTCACCGCAACAGGGCGCGGTCTACGAGCAGTACTTC.

At least ten counts were recorded for this clonotype. This chain joins TRBV4-1 and TRBJ1-1; D is unclear. V lost 0 bases to trimming and J lost 6 bases, with 11 bases between them. Germline V lookup: CDR1 MGHRA, CDR2 YSYEKL. The CDR3 extends over 14 amino acids. CDR3 coding DNA: TGCGCCAGCAGCCAAGATCCGACCGAGGCTGAAGCTTTCTTT. It specifies CASSQDPTEAEAFF.

The V and J genes are TRBV20-1 and TRBJ1-6, with 8 positions matching TRBD1. CDR1 is DFQATT and CDR2 is SNEGSKA in the germline V gene (reference sequence). The CDR3 covers 18 residues. Germline trimming cut 1 base from V and 4 bases from J; bases unmatched to any gene: 12. The CDR3 DNA follows: TGCAGTGCTAGAGTTATCGGACAGGGAGGGTTTTATAATTCACCCCTCCACTTT. It specifies CSARVIGQGGFYNSPLHF.

The rearrangement uses TRBV12-3 or TRBV12-4 and TRBJ2-7; maybe TRBD1 (6 bases). V lost 8 bases, J lost 0 bases, and 14 bases lay in between. CDR3 length: 14 residues. CDR3 residues: CASCIRDNSYEQYF. The DNA for the CDR3 is TGTGCCAGCTGCATCCGGGACAACTCCTACGAGCAGTACTTC.

This clonotype was picked up a small number of times. The rearrangement uses TRBV11-2 and TRBJ1-4; possibly TRBD1 for D (6 bases). The length of the CDR3 is 12 residues. Trimming shortened V by 5 bases and J by 16 bases, and 17 bases separated the two germline ends. From germline, CDR1 is SGHAT and CDR2 FQNNGV. The CDR3 reads CASSGYRQAPFF. In DNA, the CDR3 is TGTGCCAGCAGCGGATATAGACAGGCGCCGTTTTTT.

This clonotype was observed a handful of times. This rearrangement joins TRBV12-3 or TRBV12-4 to TRBJ2-7, with 11 bases aligning to TRBD1. The V segment lost 6 bases and the J segment 4 bases; nucleotides outside the gene matches: 5. This CDR3 is 14 amino acids long. CDR3: CASRGQGVLYEQYF. Written as DNA, the CDR3 is TGTGCCAGCAGGGGACAGGGGGTTCTGTACGAGCAGTACTTC.

There are a few counts of this clonotype. The chain recombines TRBV18 with TRBJ1-2; the match to TRBD1 covers 8 bases. The trim removed 3 bases at V and 4 bases at J, leaving 10 bases unmatched. The CDR3 has 16 amino acids. Germline lookup yields CDR1 KGHSH and CDR2 LQKENI. The DNA for the CDR3 is TGTGCCAGCTCACCTGAACAGGGGGTCTCCTCCTATGGCTACACCTTC. Translated, it gives CASSPEQGVSSYGYTF.

This clonotype was recorded once. The V call is TRBV3-1, the J call TRBJ2-7; D is unclear. CDR3 length: 15 amino acids. V was cut by 4 bases and J by 0 bases, with 13 bases left in between. The germline V gene has CDR1 LGHDT and CDR2 YNNKEL (reference sequence). As DNA, the CDR3 is TGTGCCAGCAGCCCCGCAGCGAGGAGCTCCTACGAGCAGTACTTC. Translated: CASSPAARSSYEQYF.

This clonotype was counted a few times. V and J are TRBV18 and TRBJ2-3, with D possibly TRBD2 on 5 matching bases. This CDR3 is built from 17 residues. Between the trimmed V and J ends, which lost 2 bases and 2 bases, there was a span of 17 bases. Looked up from germline, CDR1 is KGHSH and CDR2 is LQKENI. CDR3 region: CASSPSTTRALTDTQYF. For the CDR3, the DNA is TGTGCCAGCTCACCAAGTACAACTAGGGCACTCACAGATACGCAGTATTTT.